This T cell receptor beta chain was identified during a study of CD8 T cells in Susac syndrome. The sequenced target, TCR beta, came from blood CD8+ and CD4+ T cells. The CDR3 length is 14 residues. The germline V gene has CDR1 DFQATT and CDR2 SNEGSKA (reference sequence). Trimming took 6 bases from V and 5 from J; bases not matched to a gene: 6. It was with random hexamers that roughly 0.45 to 1 ug RNA was reverse transcribed. An immunoSEQ multiplex PCR generated amplified TCR beta CDR3 products spanning 54 Vbeta and 13 Jbeta. TCRdb itself ran the immunoSEQ multiplex PCR reads through MiXCR, one entry per CDR3 protein. The table records some 120,000 distinct CDR3 sequences, nearly 95% of them present only once.

The J gene is TRBJ2-2, the V gene TRBV20-1, with 10 bases that match TRBD1. This clonotype was sampled from a human donor in good health. The sequenced sample consisted of CD4+ T cells from PBMCs. CDR3: CSARGTGVTGELFF. The CDR3 nucleotides are TGCAGTGCCCGCGGGACAGGGGTGACCGGGGAGCTGTTTTTT.